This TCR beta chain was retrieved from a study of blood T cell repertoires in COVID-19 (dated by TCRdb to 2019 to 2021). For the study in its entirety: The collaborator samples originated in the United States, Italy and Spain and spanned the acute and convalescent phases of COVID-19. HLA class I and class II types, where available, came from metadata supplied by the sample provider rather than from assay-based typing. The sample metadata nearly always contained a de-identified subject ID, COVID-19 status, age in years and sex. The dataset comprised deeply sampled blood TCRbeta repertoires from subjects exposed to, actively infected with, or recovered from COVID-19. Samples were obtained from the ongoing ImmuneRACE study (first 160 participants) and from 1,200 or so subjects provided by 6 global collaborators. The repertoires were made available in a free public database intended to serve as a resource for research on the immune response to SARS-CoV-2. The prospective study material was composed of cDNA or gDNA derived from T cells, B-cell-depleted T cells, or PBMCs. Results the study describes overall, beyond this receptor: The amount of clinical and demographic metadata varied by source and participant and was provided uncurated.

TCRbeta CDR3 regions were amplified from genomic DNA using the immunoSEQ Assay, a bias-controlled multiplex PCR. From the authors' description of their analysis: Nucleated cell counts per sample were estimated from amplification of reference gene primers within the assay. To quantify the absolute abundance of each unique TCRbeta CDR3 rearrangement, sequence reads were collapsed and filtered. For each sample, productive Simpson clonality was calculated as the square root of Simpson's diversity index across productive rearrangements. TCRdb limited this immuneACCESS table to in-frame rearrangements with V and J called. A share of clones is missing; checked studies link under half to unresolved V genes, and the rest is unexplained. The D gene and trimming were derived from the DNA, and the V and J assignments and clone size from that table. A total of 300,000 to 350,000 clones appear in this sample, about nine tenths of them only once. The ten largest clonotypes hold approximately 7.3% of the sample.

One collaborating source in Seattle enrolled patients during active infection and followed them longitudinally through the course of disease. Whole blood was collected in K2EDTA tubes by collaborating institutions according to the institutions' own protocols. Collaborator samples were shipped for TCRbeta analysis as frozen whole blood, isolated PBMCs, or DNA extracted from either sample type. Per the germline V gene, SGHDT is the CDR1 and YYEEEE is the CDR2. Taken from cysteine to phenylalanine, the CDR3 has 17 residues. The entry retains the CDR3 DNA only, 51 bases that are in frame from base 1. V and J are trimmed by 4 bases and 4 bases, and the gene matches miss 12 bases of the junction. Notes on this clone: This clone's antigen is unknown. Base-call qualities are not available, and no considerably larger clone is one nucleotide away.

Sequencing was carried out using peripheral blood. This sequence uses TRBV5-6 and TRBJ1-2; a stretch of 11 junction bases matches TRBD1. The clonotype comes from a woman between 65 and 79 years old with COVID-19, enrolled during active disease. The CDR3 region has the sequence CASSGGTGGRGSYGYTF. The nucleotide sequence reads TGTGCCAGCAGCGGCGGGACAGGGGGGCGAGGCAGCTATGGCTACACCTTC.